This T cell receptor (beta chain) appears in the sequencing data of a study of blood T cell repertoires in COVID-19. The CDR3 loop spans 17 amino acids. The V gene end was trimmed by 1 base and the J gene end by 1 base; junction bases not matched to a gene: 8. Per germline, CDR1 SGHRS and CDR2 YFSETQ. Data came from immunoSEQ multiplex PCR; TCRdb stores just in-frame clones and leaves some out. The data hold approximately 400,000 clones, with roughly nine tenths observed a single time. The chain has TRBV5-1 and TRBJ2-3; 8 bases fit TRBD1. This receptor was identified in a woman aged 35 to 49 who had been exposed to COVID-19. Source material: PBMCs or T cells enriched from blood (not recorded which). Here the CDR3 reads CASSLSFRGQGTDTQYF. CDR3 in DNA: TGCGCCAGCAGCTTGTCCTTCAGGGGGCAAGGCACAGATACGCAGTATTTT.